Listed below are T cell receptor beta chains from one sample, sequenced in a study of early T cells in non-severe SARS-CoV-2 infection. TCRdb recomputed calls from the 5' RACE reads with MiXCR, one row per CDR3 protein. The sample includes over 20,000 distinct CDR3 sequences, 3.5% to 5% of them seen just once. Sequenced input: whole blood. Receptors originate from an adult who was a healthcare worker with PCR-confirmed SARS-CoV-2 infection or an uninfected control (not recorded which). CDR3s include the opening cysteine and the closing phenylalanine or tryptophan. The D gene is left open where the match is weak. Rows may omit the clone size; those that give it use once, few, many or a size class.

J gene | clone size | V gene | D gene | CDR3 DNA | CDR3 protein
TRBJ1-1 | few | TRBV6-5 | - | TGTGCCAGCAGTTACACATCGGACAGTGAAGCTTTCTTT | CASSYTSDSEAFF
TRBJ2-7 | medium-sized | TRBV18 | TRBD1 | TGTGCCAGCTCACCACCTGGGACAGGGGGCAAAGAGCAGTACTTC | CASSPPGTGGKEQYF
TRBJ2-6 | - | TRBV19 | - | TGTGCCAGTAGTCCCGGTGGAGGGGCCGGGGCCAACGTCCTGACTTTC | CASSPGGGAGANVLTF
TRBJ2-3 | - | TRBV2 | - | TGTGCCAGCAGCTTGCGGGACCCTACCGAAGATACGCAGTATTTT | CASSLRDPTEDTQYF
TRBJ2-1 | - | TRBV7-2 | - | TGTGCCAGCAGCCCACAAGGGGGGGCGACAACTCTTGAGCAGTTCTTC | CASSPQGGATTLEQFF
TRBJ2-3 | - | TRBV20-1 | - | TGCAGTGCCACCCCCACTGCGTGGGGTGGCACAGATACGCAGTATTTT | CSATPTAWGGTDTQYF
TRBJ1-2 | many | TRBV21-1 | - | TGTGCCAGCAGCCGAGATTACAGGGTGTCGATCGGTCCCTATGGCTACACCTTC | CASSRDYRVSIGPYGYTF
TRBJ1-2 | many | TRBV7-8 | - | TGTGCCAGCAGCTTAGGGAGGGGGTACTATGGCTACACCTTC | CASSLGRGYYGYTF
TRBJ1-1 | medium-sized | TRBV7-2 | - | TGTGCCAGCAGCAAAGAAAGGCAGAACACTGAAGCTTTCTTT | CASSKERQNTEAFF
TRBJ1-5 | once | TRBV7-8 | TRBD1 | TGTGCCAGCAGCTTAGGAGGTATGATGGGACAGGGGCCTCAGCCCCAGCATTTT | CASSLGGMMGQGPQPQHF
TRBJ1-6 | many | TRBV6-1 | TRBD1 | TGTGCCAGCAGCAGGGGGTTCAATAATTCACCCCTCCACTTT | CASSRGFNNSPLHF
TRBJ1-1 | many | TRBV5-1 | - | TGCGCCAGCAGCTTTCAGCTAGGGGGGAACACTGAAGCTTTCTTT | CASSFQLGGNTEAFF
TRBJ1-2 | many | TRBV20-1 | - | TGCAGCCCGGCCGACAGGATCTATGGCTACACCTTC | CSPADRIYGYTF
TRBJ2-7 | - | TRBV20-1 | TRBD2 | TGCAGTGCTAAGCTCCCGGGGGGGCGAAGTTCAAACGAGCAGTACTTC | CSAKLPGGRSSNEQYF
TRBJ1-1 | few | TRBV5-1 | TRBD1 | TGCGCCAGCAGCTGGACAGGGGGCTCCACTGAAGCTTTCTTT | CASSWTGGSTEAFF
TRBJ2-5 | many | TRBV18 | - | TGTGCCAGCTCACCGCTGGACAGCCTACCACAAGAGACCCAGTACTTC | CASSPLDSLPQETQYF
TRBJ1-2 | many | TRBV6-5 | - | TGTGCCAGCAGTTATGACCCTGCGGGGGCTGCGAACTATGGCTACACCTTC | CASSYDPAGAANYGYTF
TRBJ1-1 | few | TRBV27 | TRBD1 | TGTGCCAGCAGTTTCATGTCAGGGGGCGCTTTTTCTGAAGCTTTCTTT | CASSFMSGGAFSEAFF
TRBJ2-5 | many | TRBV7-6 | - | TGTGCCAGCTCTTATCTTGGCCTCTGGGCCCAGTACTTC | CASSYLGLWAQYF
TRBJ1-3 | few | TRBV14 | - | TGTGCCAGCAGCCTTTACCACAGGGCTGGAAACACCATATATTTT | CASSLYHRAGNTIYF
TRBJ1-1 | many | TRBV18 | - | TGTGCCAGCTCACCCCTTGCGGAGACTGAAGCTTTCTTT | CASSPLAETEAFF
TRBJ1-1 | many | TRBV10-3 | TRBD1 | TGTGCCATCAGTTATACAGGGGCCAACACTGAAGCTTTCTTT | CAISYTGANTEAFF
TRBJ1-1 | many | TRBV7-8 | - | TGTGCCAGCAGCTTCCGCAGGGACAACGGTGAAGCTTTCTTT | CASSFRRDNGEAFF
TRBJ1-1 | many | TRBV29-1 | - | TGCAGCGTTCTAGACAGTAACACTGAAGCTTTCTTT | CSVLDSNTEAFF
TRBJ2-3 | few | TRBV7-6 | - | TGTGCCAGCAGCACCGGGGGCACAGATACGCAGTATTTT | CASSTGGTDTQYF
TRBJ2-7 | many | TRBV6-6 | - | TGTGCCAGCAGTTATGCCTCCCTCTACGAGCAGTACTTC | CASSYASLYEQYF
TRBJ1-2 | - | TRBV19 | - | TGTGCCAGTAGTATAGCCCCCGGACAGCGGTATGGCTACACCTTC | CASSIAPGQRYGYTF
TRBJ2-7 | many | TRBV20-1 | TRBD2 | TGCAGTGCTAGACCTCTTCCTGGGACTAGCGGGGGGGCCTTTTCGGAGCAGTACTTC | CSARPLPGTSGGAFSEQYF
TRBJ1-1 | - | TRBV5-1 | - | TGCGCCAGCAGCTTGGACACGTTGAACACTGAAGCTTTCTTT | CASSLDTLNTEAFF
TRBJ2-3 | medium-sized | TRBV7-2 | - | TGTGCCAGCAGCTTGGGGGGGCCTTCGTCGCAGTATTTT | CASSLGGPSSQYF
TRBJ1-5 | - | TRBV29-1 | - | TGCAGCGTTGAAGTGGACACCAATCAGCCCCAGCATTTT | CSVEVDTNQPQHF
TRBJ2-1 | many | TRBV24-1 | TRBD2 | TGTGCCACCAGTGATTCCGGCGGGGGGGCTTGGTCCTACAATGAGCAGTTCTTC | CATSDSGGGAWSYNEQFF
TRBJ2-7 | many | TRBV18 | - | TGTGCCAGCTCAAAGGGCATGGCAGGGGGGGTCGAGCAGTACTTC | CASSKGMAGGVEQYF